The 31 T cell receptor beta chains below were found in one sample sequenced in a study of blood T cell repertoires in COVID-19. Clones were read by immunoSEQ multiplex PCR, and TCRdb kept only the in-frame ones, dropping some. The top ten clones hold around 5.1% of a sample with approximately 350,000 clones, roughly four fifths of them seen once. The sequenced material came from PBMCs or T cells enriched from blood (not recorded which). These receptors originate from a woman aged 50 to 60 who had recovered from COVID-19.

The gene calls are TRBV5-4 and TRBJ1-4; 9 bases fit TRBD1. Trimming cost V 4 bases and J 3 bases; bases outside gene matches: 13. This CDR3 spans 18 amino acids. Germline V gene lookup returns CDR1 SGHNT and CDR2 YYREEE (reference sequence). The CDR3 DNA follows: TGTGCCAGCAGCCCACAACAGGGGGCGCCTGCTGCTAATGAAAAACTGTTTTTT. Protein sequence: CASSPQQGAPAANEKLFF.

Turning to this clone: Mismatch with germline at one junction end may stem from a read error. The chain uses TRBV19 and TRBJ1-2; D remains ambiguous. The CDR3 sequence is 11 residues long. Germline V CDR1 and CDR2: LNHDA, SQIVND (reference sequence). The CDR3 DNA follows: TGTGCCAGTAGTATGCTTAATGGCTGCACCTTC. This sequence encodes CASSMLNGCTF.

Notes on this clone: One junction end does not reproduce the germline sequence, and a read error may be involved. Other DNA sequences of this sample code for an identical CDR3. The chain uses TRBV12-3 or TRBV12-4 and TRBJ2-7; D is ambiguous. The CDR3 is 11 amino acids. Here the CDR3 DNA reads TGTGCCAGCAGTCCCTCCCACGAGCAGTACTTC. This translates into CASSPSHEQYF.

The gene calls are TRBV7-2 and TRBJ2-1; D is uncertain. The V end was cut by 1 base, the J end by 4 bases, with 8 bases between. Germline loops: CDR1 SGHTA, CDR2 FQGNSA. The CDR3 has 14 amino acids. In nucleotides, the CDR3 is TGTGCCAGCAGCTTAGGAGCGCGTTACAATGAGCAGTTCTTC. It encodes CASSLGARYNEQFF.

Regarding this clone: One junction end disagrees with the germline gene, perhaps due to a read error. The chain combines TRBV7-7 with TRBJ2-1; TRBD1 matches at 11 bases. Looked up from germline, CDR1 is SSHAT and CDR2 is FNYEAQ (reference sequence). The CDR3 runs 16 residues. Written as DNA, the CDR3 is TGTGCTAGCAGGGACAGGGGGATTCGCTCCTACAATGAGCAGTTCTTC. This codes for CASRDRGIRSYNEQFF.

This rearrangement joins TRBV20-1 to TRBJ2-1, with unresolved D. V was trimmed by 4 bases and J by 8 bases, leaving 6 bases between them. Germline CDR1 reads DFQATT; CDR2 reads SNEGSKA (reference sequence). The CDR3 runs 10 residues. The CDR3: CSAISDEQFF. CDR3 coding DNA: TGCAGTGCTATATCTGATGAGCAGTTCTTC.

This clone was detected a few times. J is TRBJ1-2 and V is TRBV4-1, with D uncertain. Trimming left V 4 bases short and J 5 bases short, with 11 bases between. The length of the CDR3 is 13 residues. Germline V gene lookup returns CDR1 MGHRA and CDR2 YSYEKL. In DNA, the CDR3 is TGCGCCAGCAGCCCACCGGCGGGGTATGGCTACACCTTC. This encodes CASSPPAGYGYTF.

The gene calls are TRBV5-5 and TRBJ2-7; 10 positions agree with TRBD1. The CDR3 spans 14 residues. Germline V lookup: CDR1 SGHKS, CDR2 YYEKEE (reference sequence). V shed 4 bases and J 4 bases; nucleotides not matched to a gene: 5. The CDR3 region has the DNA TGTGCCAGCAGCGCGACAGGGGGCTCATACGAGCAGTACTTC. Translating it yields CASSATGGSYEQYF.

This chain links TRBV7-8 with TRBJ2-2; 7 bases map to TRBD1. This CDR3 is 16 amino acids long. From germline, CDR1 is SGHVS and CDR2 FQNEAQ. Losses at the gene ends were 3 bases for V and 0 bases for J; bases not matched to a gene: 4. The CDR3 DNA reads TGTGCCAGCAGCTTTCTCGGACAGGCGAACACCGGGGAGCTGTTTTTT. It translates to CASSFLGQANTGELFF.

This clone was detected once. V gene TRBV2 combines with J gene TRBJ1-2; possibly TRBD1 for D (5 bases). This CDR3 has 12 residues. The germline V gene has CDR1 SNHLY and CDR2 FYNNEI. The V end lost 3 bases, the J end lost 9 bases, and 11 bases lay between the germline ends. CDR3 bases: TGTGCCAGCAGTGAGGGGGGTAATAGCTACACCTTC. As protein: CASSEGGNSYTF.

V usage is TRBV28 and J usage is TRBJ1-1; 9 nucleotides line up with TRBD1. From germline, CDR1 is MDHEN and CDR2 SYDVKM. Trimming cost V 2 bases and J 11 bases; bases outside gene matches: 3. The CDR3 runs 12 residues. The CDR3 nucleotides are TGTGCCAGCAGTTTAAGACAGGGGGGGGCTTTCTTT. It specifies CASSLRQGGAFF.

The chain employs TRBV7-2 and TRBJ2-1, with 8 bases that match TRBD1. V lost 5 bases, J lost 3 bases, and 6 bases stayed unmatched. Germline V lookup: CDR1 SGHTA, CDR2 FQGNSA. The CDR3 has 15 amino acids. This chain's CDR3 is CASSTRQGFYNEQFF. The CDR3 DNA reads as TGTGCCAGCAGCACGCGACAGGGGTTCTACAATGAGCAGTTCTTC.

This clone was counted only a few times. This rearrangement joins TRBV4-2 to TRBJ1-1; TRBD1 matches 9 bases. Per the germline V gene, CDR1 is LGHNA and CDR2 is YNFKEQ. The CDR3 runs to 14 residues. Germline trimming cut 3 bases from V and 11 bases from J; bases unmatched to any gene: 10. DNA for the CDR3: TGTGCCAGCAGCCATTCAGGACAGGGGTCCGACGCTTTCTTT. Amino acids: CASSHSGQGSDAFF.

The V gene is TRBV5-5, the J gene TRBJ2-7, with 7 bases fitting TRBD2. With V trimmed by 4 bases and J by 7 bases, 5 bases remained unmatched. The length of the CDR3 is 12 residues. Germline CDR1 SGHKS, CDR2 YYEKEE (reference sequence). In nucleotides, the CDR3 is TGTGCCAGCAGCCGGCGGGAGTCGGAGCAGTACTTC. Its translation: CASSRRESEQYF.

This clone was seen just once. The gene calls are TRBV3-1 (or the pseudogene TRBV3-2) and TRBJ1-2, with 8 bases that match TRBD1. The CDR3 extends over 14 amino acids. V dropped 5 bases and J dropped 3; count of bases not matched to a gene: 5. CDR1 and CDR2 (germline): LGHDT, YNNKEL (reference sequence). CDR3 in amino acids: CASSALQGDYGYTF. The CDR3 DNA follows: TGTGCCAGCAGCGCCCTACAGGGGGACTATGGCTACACCTTC.

The CDR3, as DNA: TGTGCCAGCAGAACAGGGGTTTATAGCAATCAGCCCCAGCATTTT. This sequence encodes CASRTGVYSNQPQHF. V and J are TRBV6-5 and TRBJ1-5, with 7 bases matching TRBD1. The germline V gene encodes CDR1 MNHEY and CDR2 SVGAGI. Trimming removed 6 bases from V and 0 bases from J; junction bases left unmatched: 5. CDR3 length: 15 amino acids.

This clone was counted between two and nine times. The same CDR3 also results from other DNA sequences found in this sample. J is TRBJ1-5 and V is TRBV30; D is unclear. This CDR3 is built from 13 residues. Germline values: CDR1 GTSNPN, CDR2 SVGIG (reference sequence). V was pared by 2 bases and J by 3 bases, with 8 bases between. CDR3 coding DNA: TGTGCCTGGAGTTCGAGGGACAATCAGCCCCAGCATTTT. Its translation is CAWSSRDNQPQHF.

This clone was picked up a small number of times. The chain is built from TRBV3-1 (or the pseudogene TRBV3-2) and TRBJ2-3; weak D call: TRBD2 (6 bases). V lost 4 bases, J lost 4 bases, and 18 bases lay in between. This CDR3 has 16 residues. The germline V gene encodes CDR1 LGHDT and CDR2 YNNKEL (reference sequence). CDR3 sequence: CASSLGGGISPDTQYF. The CDR3 DNA reads TGTGCCAGCAGCCTTGGCGGCGGGATTTCCCCAGATACGCAGTATTTT.

This rearrangement joins TRBV7-9 to TRBJ2-3; 9 nucleotides agree with TRBD1. V shed 3 bases, J shed 2 bases, and the junction held 15 bases outside the gene matches. CDR1 is SEHNR, CDR2 FQNEAQ, per germline (reference sequence). This CDR3 spans 19 amino acids. DNA for the CDR3: TGTGCCAGCAGCTTCGTCCCGGGACAGGGACGGGGTGACACAGATACGCAGTATTTT. Translation gives CASSFVPGQGRGDTDTQYF.

This sequence joins TRBV27 and TRBJ2-7; maybe TRBD2 (6 bases). Deletions cut 7 bases from V and 3 bases from J, with 16 bases between. This CDR3 comprises 14 residues. CDR1 is MNHEY, CDR2 SMNVEV, per germline (reference sequence). The CDR3 reads CASKQWRDHYEQYF. The CDR3 DNA is TGTGCCAGCAAACAATGGAGGGACCACTACGAGCAGTACTTC.

Concerning this clone: Germline is not matched at one junction end, which may reflect a read error. The gene calls are TRBV7-3 and TRBJ1-2, with D uncertain. Germline CDR1 is SGHTA and CDR2 is FQGTGA. This CDR3 comprises 14 residues. The CDR3 DNA follows: TGTGCCAGCAGCTTAATCCCGCAGGAAAGGATGGCCTCCTTC. This sequence encodes CASSLIPQERMASF.

This CDR3 reads CAWSVLTGIGRGYTF. The DNA of the CDR3 is TGTGCCTGGAGTGTACTCACCGGGATCGGACGCGGCTACACCTTC. This chain links TRBV30 with TRBJ1-2; D remains unclear. The V end lost 0 bases, the J end lost 8 bases, and 19 bases lay between the germline ends. The germline V gene has CDR1 GTSNPN and CDR2 SVGIG (reference sequence). The CDR3 is made up of 15 amino acids.

The J gene is TRBJ2-2, the V gene TRBV5-1; 7 bases align to TRBD2. Per the germline V gene, CDR1 is SGHRS and CDR2 is YFSETQ. V lost 4 bases, J lost 6 bases, and 9 bases stayed unmatched. The CDR3 is 15 amino acids. The CDR3 coding sequence is TGCGCCAGCAGCCCGACGGTCGCGGGGGCCGGGGAGCTGTTTTTT. Translation gives CASSPTVAGAGELFF.

The chain is built from TRBV2 and TRBJ2-7; a weak D match, TRBD1 (6 bases). This CDR3 region has 13 residues. V was cut by 6 bases and J by 2 bases, with 11 bases left in between. From germline, CDR1 is SNHLY and CDR2 FYNNEI. CDR3 DNA sequence: TGTGCCAGCAGGGGGACAAACACCTACGAGCAGTACTTC. Its translation: CASRGTNTYEQYF.

The rearrangement links TRBV28 to TRBJ2-1; D is possibly TRBD2 (6 bases). Germline assignment: CDR1 MDHEN and CDR2 SYDVKM. The CDR3 has 15 residues. Trimming cost V 6 bases and J 8 bases, with 20 bases left between them. The CDR3 DNA reads TGTGCCAGCAGGGGGTTATTCGGGACTCACGATGAGCAGTTCTTC. It codes for CASRGLFGTHDEQFF.

The rearrangement links TRBV5-4 to TRBJ1-6; TRBD1 might be the D (6 bases). The germline gives CDR1 SGHNT, CDR2 YYREEE (reference sequence). The V end lost 3 bases, the J end lost 4 bases, and 17 bases lay between the germline ends. This CDR3 contains 17 residues. CDR3 residues: CASSSRYREGYNSPLHF. As DNA, the CDR3 is TGTGCCAGCAGCTCCAGATACAGGGAGGGTTATAATTCACCCCTCCACTTT.

This chain uses TRBV29-1 with TRBJ1-5; a weak D match, TRBD1 (5 bases). The germline V gene encodes CDR1 SQVTM and CDR2 ANQGSEA. The CDR3 length is 12 residues. V lost 1 base, J lost 6 bases, and 7 bases lay in between. The CDR3 region has the DNA TGCAGCGTTGAAGTGGGGGGTCAGCCCCAGCATTTT. This codes for CSVEVGGQPQHF.

The chain carries TRBV5-4 and TRBJ1-4; weak D call: TRBD1 (5 bases). Trimming left V 4 bases short and J 5 bases short, with 9 bases between. The CDR3 is 13 amino acids. CDR1 and CDR2 from the germline V gene are SGHNT and YYREEE (reference sequence). This CDR3 is CASSGDRNEKLFF. The DNA of the CDR3 is TGTGCCAGCAGCGGAGACAGAAATGAAAAACTGTTTTTT.

This rearrangement joins TRBV12-5 to TRBJ1-1, with D tentatively TRBD1 (5 bases). The germline V gene encodes CDR1 LGHNT and CDR2 FRNRAP. The CDR3 has 11 residues. V lost 5 bases and J lost 7, with 8 bases in between. CDR3 bases: TGTGCTAGTGGTATCGGGGGTGAAGCTTTCTTT. Amino acid sequence: CASGIGGEAFF.

The rearrangement joins TRBV6-5 to TRBJ1-1; D ambiguous. The CDR3 has 13 amino acids. Trimming cost V 4 bases and J 5 bases, with 11 bases left between them. In germline, CDR1 is MNHEY, CDR2 SVGAGI. CDR3 loop: CASSWPGGTEAFF. CDR3 coding DNA: TGTGCCAGCAGTTGGCCGGGTGGGACTGAAGCTTTCTTT.

The chain joins TRBV10-3 to TRBJ1-2, with D tentatively TRBD1 (5 bases). V was cut by 2 bases and J by 2 bases, with 9 bases left in between. Germline V CDR1 and CDR2: ENHRY, SYGVKD. CDR3 length equals 14 residues. This CDR3 reads CAISEPGLNYGYTF. CDR3 sequence (DNA): TGTGCCATCAGTGAGCCAGGGTTAAACTATGGCTACACCTTC.